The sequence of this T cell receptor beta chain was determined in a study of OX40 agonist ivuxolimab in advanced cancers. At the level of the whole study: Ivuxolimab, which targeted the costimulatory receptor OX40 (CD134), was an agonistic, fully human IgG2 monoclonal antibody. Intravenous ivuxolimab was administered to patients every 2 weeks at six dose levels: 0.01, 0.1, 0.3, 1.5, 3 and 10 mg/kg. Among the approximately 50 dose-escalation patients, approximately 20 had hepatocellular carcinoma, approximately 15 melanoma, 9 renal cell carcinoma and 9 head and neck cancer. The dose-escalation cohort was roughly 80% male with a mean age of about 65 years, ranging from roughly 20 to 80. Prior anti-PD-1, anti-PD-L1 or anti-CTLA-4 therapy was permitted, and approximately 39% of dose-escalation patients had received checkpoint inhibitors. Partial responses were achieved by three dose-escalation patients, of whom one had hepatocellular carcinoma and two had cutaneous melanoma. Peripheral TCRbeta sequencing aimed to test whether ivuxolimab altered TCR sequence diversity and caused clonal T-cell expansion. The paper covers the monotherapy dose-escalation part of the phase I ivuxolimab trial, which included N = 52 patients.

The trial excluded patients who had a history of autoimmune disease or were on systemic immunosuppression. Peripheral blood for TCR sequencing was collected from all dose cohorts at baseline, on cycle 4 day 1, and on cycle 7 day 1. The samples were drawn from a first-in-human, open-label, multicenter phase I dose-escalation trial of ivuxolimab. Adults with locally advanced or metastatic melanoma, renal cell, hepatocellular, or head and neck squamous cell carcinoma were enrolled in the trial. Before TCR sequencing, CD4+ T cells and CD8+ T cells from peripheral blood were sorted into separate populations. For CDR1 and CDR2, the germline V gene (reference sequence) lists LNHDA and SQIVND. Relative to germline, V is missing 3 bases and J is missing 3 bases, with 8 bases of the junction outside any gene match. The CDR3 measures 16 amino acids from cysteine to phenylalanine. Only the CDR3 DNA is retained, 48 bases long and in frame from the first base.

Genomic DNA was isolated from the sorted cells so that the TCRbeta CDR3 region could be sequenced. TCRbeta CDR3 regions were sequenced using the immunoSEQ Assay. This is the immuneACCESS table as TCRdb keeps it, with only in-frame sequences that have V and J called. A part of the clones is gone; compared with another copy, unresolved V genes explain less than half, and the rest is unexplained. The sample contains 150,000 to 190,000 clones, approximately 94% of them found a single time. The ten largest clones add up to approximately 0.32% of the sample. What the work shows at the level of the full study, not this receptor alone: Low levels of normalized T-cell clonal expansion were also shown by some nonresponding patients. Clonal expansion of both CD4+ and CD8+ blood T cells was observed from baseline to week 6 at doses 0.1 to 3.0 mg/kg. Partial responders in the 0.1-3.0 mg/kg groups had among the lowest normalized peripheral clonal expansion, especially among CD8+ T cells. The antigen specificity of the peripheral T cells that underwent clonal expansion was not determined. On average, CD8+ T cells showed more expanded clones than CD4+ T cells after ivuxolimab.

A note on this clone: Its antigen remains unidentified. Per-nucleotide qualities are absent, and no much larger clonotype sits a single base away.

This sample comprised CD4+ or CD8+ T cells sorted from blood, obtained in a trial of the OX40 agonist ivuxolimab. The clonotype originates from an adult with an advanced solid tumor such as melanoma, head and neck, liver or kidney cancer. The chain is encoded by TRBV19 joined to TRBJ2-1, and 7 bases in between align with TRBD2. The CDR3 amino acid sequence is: CASSMASGVVYNEQFF. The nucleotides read TGTGCCAGTAGTATGGCAAGCGGGGTGGTCTACAATGAGCAGTTCTTC. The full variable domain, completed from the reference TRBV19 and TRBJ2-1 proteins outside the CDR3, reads DGGITQSPKYLFRKEGQNVTLSCEQNLNHDAMYWYRQDPGQGLRLIYYSQIVNDFQKGDIAEGYSVSREKKESFPLTVTSAQKNPTAFYLCASSMASGVVYNEQFFGPGTRLTVL.